The T cell receptor beta chain described here comes from a study of T-cell reconstitution after alpha-beta-depleted transplantation in children. Study-level results: Reportedly, alpha-beta T cells present about two months post-transplant originated from several hundred expanded clones of graft origin. Surviving recipient T cells and thymic progenitors underlay high day-60 TCRbeta diversity in some patients. Newly produced T cells mostly provided counts and TCRbeta diversity after one year, as hyperexpanded clones declined.

In this sample, this clonotype turned up once. Antigen: not known. Unique molecular identifiers were incorporated during preparation of the TCRbeta library. TCRdb re-called the PCR reads with MiXCR, one entry per CDR3 protein. This table has 300,000 or so distinct CDR3 sequences, approximately 23% appearing once. Trimming at V came to 0 bases and at J to 6 bases, leaving 4 bases not matched to a gene. CDR3 length equals 15 residues. Germline-derived CDR1 and CDR2 are SGHRS and YFSETQ. The receptor was derived from a male patient between 10 and 17 years old who had a stem cell transplant for acute lymphoblastic leukemia, so the T cells may come from the graft donor. The rearrangement links TRBV5-1 to TRBJ2-1, with 9 bases lining up with TRBD2. The sequencing used PBMCs, mostly from graft donor cells, collected 180 days after TCRalphabeta/CD19-depleted stem cell transplant. CDR3 sequence reads: CASSLGGTSFNEQFF. CDR3 bases: TGCGCCAGCAGCTTGGGGGGGACTAGCTTCAATGAGCAGTTCTTC. The full variable domain, with the rest looked up from reference TRBV5-1 and TRBJ2-1, is KAGVTQTPRYLIKTRGQQVTLSCSPISGHRSVSWYQQTPGQGLQFLFEYFSETQRNKGNFPGRFSGRQFSNSRSEMNVSTLELGDSALYLCASSLGGTSFNEQFFGPGTRLTVL.